This entry lists 20 T cell receptor beta chains sequenced from one sample in a study of T cell responses to AZD1222 COVID-19 vaccine. Here immunoSEQ multiplex PCR was the method, and the copy in TCRdb shows in-frame clones only, minus some. The data show 90,000 to 150,000 clones, roughly 86% seen once. The starting material was peripheral blood, obtained 28 days after the second AZD1222 dose. All receptors derive from an adult who received the AZD1222 COVID-19 vaccine.

This sequence joins TRBV30 and TRBJ1-3; D gene unclear. V dropped 3 bases and J dropped 3 bases, with 9 bases sitting between them. Germline CDR1 reads GTSNPN; CDR2 reads SVGIG (reference sequence). The CDR3 consists of 13 residues. The CDR3 loop reads CAWSQAGGNTIYF. The CDR3 nucleotides read TGTGCCTGGAGCCAGGCTGGTGGAAACACCATATATTTT.

The CDR3 here is CASSTAVYSVNEQYF. The DNA of the CDR3 is TGTGCCAGCAGTACGGCGGTTTACTCCGTCAACGAGCAGTACTTC. The rearrangement links TRBV6-2 or TRBV6-3 to TRBJ2-7, with unresolved D. The CDR3 spans 15 residues. V was cut by 5 bases and J by 5 bases, with 19 bases left in between. Germline CDR1 is MNHEY and CDR2 is SVGEGT.

J is TRBJ1-5 and V is TRBV19; TRBD1 agrees at 10 bases. The CDR3 sequence is 16 residues long. CDR1 is LNHDA, CDR2 SQIVND, per germline (reference sequence). The V gene end was trimmed by 4 bases and the J gene end by 2 bases; junction bases not matched to a gene: 5. The CDR3 here is CASSNPGTGGNQPQHF. In DNA, the CDR3 is TGTGCCAGTAGTAACCCCGGGACAGGGGGCAATCAGCCCCAGCATTTT.

CDR3 nucleotide sequence: TGTGCCAGCAGCCAAAGGCGCGGGGGGTACAATGAGCAGTTCTTC. Translating gives CASSQRRGGYNEQFF. The chain recombines TRBV14 with TRBJ2-1; 8 positions match TRBD2. The CDR3 extends over 15 amino acids. CDR1 SGHDN and CDR2 FVKESK come from the germline V gene. The trim removed 2 bases at V and 4 bases at J, leaving 4 bases unmatched. The variable domain in full, with the rest retrieved from reference TRBV14 and TRBJ2-1, is EAGVTQFPSHSVIEKGQTVTLRCDPISGHDNLYWYRRVMGKEIKFLLHFVKESKQDESGMPNNRFLAERTGGTYSTLKVQPAELEDSGVYFCASSQRRGGYNEQFFGPGTRLTVL.

This chain uses TRBV27 with TRBJ1-2; a weak D match, TRBD1 (6 bases). The germline V gene encodes CDR1 MNHEY and CDR2 SMNVEV (reference sequence). The length of the CDR3 is 16 residues. Trimming stripped 3 bases from V and 5 bases from J, with 19 bases between. The CDR3 region is CASSLSGTRDSYGYTF. The CDR3 coding sequence is TGTGCCAGCAGTTTGAGTGGGACACGCGATTCATATGGCTACACCTTC.

The CDR3 region is CASSGGLRTEAFF. The CDR3 region has the DNA TGTGCCAGCAGCGGAGGTCTTCGAACTGAAGCTTTCTTT. The gene calls are TRBV6-2 or TRBV6-3 and TRBJ1-1, with unresolved D. Trimming left V 6 bases short and J 5 bases short, with 13 bases between. The CDR3 has 13 amino acids. Germline V gene data show CDR1 as MNHEY and CDR2 as SVGEGT.

The chain links TRBV20-1 to TRBJ2-7, with D perhaps given as TRBD1 or TRBD2 (5 bases each). Between the trimmed V and J ends, which lost 3 bases and 6 bases, there was a span of 21 bases. The CDR3 runs 15 residues. Germline V gives CDR1 DFQATT, CDR2 SNEGSKA (reference sequence). CDR3 DNA sequence: TGCAGTGCTAGTTTAGGGACCACACCTATGTCCGAGCAGTACTTC. Its protein product is CSASLGTTPMSEQYF.

The rearrangement uses TRBV14 and TRBJ1-6; D is perhaps TRBD1 (5 bases). The germline gives CDR1 SGHDN, CDR2 FVKESK. CDR3 size: 14 residues. The ends were cut back, 5 bases at V and 10 bases at J, with 15 bases in the middle. In DNA, the CDR3 is TGTGCCAGCAGCGGTTTGGGGCCGGTGTCACCCCTCCACTTT. It encodes CASSGLGPVSPLHF.

The J gene is TRBJ1-2, the V gene TRBV6-1; tentative D call: TRBD1 (6 bases). CDR3 length equals 14 residues. CDR1 is MNHNS and CDR2 is SASEGT in the germline V gene. The ends were cut back, 3 bases at V and 4 bases at J, with 12 bases in the middle. CDR3 in amino acids: CASSEGADLYGYTF. The CDR3 nucleotides are TGTGCCAGCAGTGAGGGGGCGGACCTCTATGGCTACACCTTC.

The chain carries TRBV24-1 and TRBJ2-2; 7 positions agree with TRBD1. V shed 7 bases, J shed 8 bases, and the junction held 6 bases outside the gene matches. Germline CDR1 and CDR2: KGHDR and SFDVKD. CDR3 size: 13 residues. DNA for the CDR3: TGTGCCACCAGCTCCTACAGGGGAGGGGAGCTGTTTTTT. Amino acid sequence: CATSSYRGGELFF.

The chain recombines TRBV6-5 with TRBJ1-3, with D hard to call. Germline assignment: CDR1 MNHEY and CDR2 SVGAGI. The germline V and J ends were trimmed by 6 bases and 0 bases, with 3 bases remaining between them. CDR3 length: 12 amino acids. In DNA form, the CDR3 reads TGTGCCAGCAGGGGCTCTGGAAACACCATATATTTT. It encodes CASRGSGNTIYF.

The chain is built from TRBV27 and TRBJ1-1, with D hard to call. Between the trimmed V and J ends, which lost 5 bases and 7 bases, there was a span of 14 bases. Per germline, CDR1 MNHEY and CDR2 SMNVEV (reference sequence). This CDR3 has 13 residues. The CDR3 region is CASSPIGPYEAFF. In DNA, the CDR3 is TGTGCCAGCAGTCCTATTGGCCCCTATGAAGCTTTCTTT.

This clone was picked up a small number of times. V is TRBV12-1 and J is TRBJ2-1; the table assigns TRBD1, which was not confirmed against the DNA. TRBV12-1 is flagged as a pseudogene. The CDR3 loop spans 16 amino acids. The CDR3 sequence: CASSSPRTGAYNEQFF. As DNA, the CDR3 is TGTGCCAGCAGCTCTCCCCGGACAGGAGCCTACAATGAGCAGTTCTTC.

The sample holds a few counts of this clone. This chain joins TRBV7-6 and TRBJ1-2, with D possibly TRBD1 on 6 matching bases. The CDR3 is 14 amino acids. The V end lost 5 bases, the J end lost 2 bases, and 12 bases lay between the germline ends. Germline CDR1 reads SGHVS; CDR2 reads FNYEAQ. CDR3 amino acids: CASSPSTGNYGYTF. The CDR3 DNA follows: TGTGCCAGCAGCCCCTCTACAGGGAACTATGGCTACACCTTC.

In its sample, this clone was seen once. J is TRBJ1-2 and V is TRBV2; maybe TRBD1 (5 bases). The CDR3 consists of 14 residues. V lost 8 bases to trimming and J lost 0 bases, with 13 bases between them. Germline values: CDR1 SNHLY, CDR2 FYNNEI. The CDR3 coding sequence is TGTGCCAGCGGGGGGACGGACGCTAACTATGGCTACACCTTC. It is translated as CASGGTDANYGYTF.

The chain carries TRBV3-1 (or the pseudogene TRBV3-2) and TRBJ2-5; 11 nucleotides line up with TRBD2. Trimming cost V 3 bases and J 0 bases; bases outside gene matches: 12. CDR1 is LGHDT, CDR2 YNNKEL, per germline (reference sequence). CDR3 length: 19 amino acids. CDR3 loop: CASSHSRLAGGSYQETQYF. CDR3 coding DNA: TGTGCCAGCAGCCATTCGCGCCTAGCGGGGGGTTCGTACCAAGAGACCCAGTACTTC.

V gene TRBV29-1 combines with J gene TRBJ2-7; 9 bases match TRBD1. Germline V gives CDR1 SQVTM, CDR2 ANQGSEA. This CDR3 has 13 amino acids. The V gene end was trimmed by 4 bases and the J gene end by 4 bases; junction bases not matched to a gene: 5. The CDR3 nucleotides are TGCAGCGTTGGTCTGGACAGGGGTTACGAGCAGTACTTC. Translation: CSVGLDRGYEQYF.

This chain links TRBV5-1 with TRBJ1-3; D is unresolved. The V end lost 0 bases, the J end lost 0 bases, and 13 bases lay between the germline ends. The CDR3 is made up of 17 amino acids. Germline V gives CDR1 SGHRS, CDR2 YFSETQ. CDR3 loop: CASSLDAAFGSGNTIYF. The DNA for the CDR3 is TGCGCCAGCAGCTTGGATGCGGCGTTCGGCTCTGGAAACACCATATATTTT.

Comment on this clone: Distinct nucleotide sequences in the sample also encode this CDR3. The V and J genes are TRBV7-9 and TRBJ2-3, with 7 bases aligning to TRBD2. Trimming cost V 5 bases and J 2 bases; bases outside gene matches: 4. Germline V gene sequence: CDR1 SEHNR, CDR2 FQNEAQ (reference sequence). The CDR3 length is 14 residues. Here the CDR3 DNA reads TGTGCCAGCAGCCCCAGCGGGAACACAGATACGCAGTATTTT. Amino acids: CASSPSGNTDTQYF. Full variable domain (rest looked up from reference TRBV7-9 and TRBJ2-3): DTGVSQNPRHKITKRGQNVTFRCDPISEHNRLYWYRQTLGQGPEFLTYFQNEAQLEKSRLLSDRFSAERPKGSFSTLEIQRTEQGDSAMYLCASSPSGNTDTQYFGPGTRLTVL.

The DNA for the CDR3 is TGTGCCAGCAGTTCCGCCCCCAGGCGGGCTCAGCCCCAGCATTTT. Its translation: CASSSAPRRAQPQHF. The chain has TRBV6-2 or TRBV6-3 and TRBJ1-5; no clear D gene. The CDR3 extends over 15 amino acids. V lost 4 bases to trimming and J lost 6 bases, with 16 bases between them. Germline loops: CDR1 MNHEY, CDR2 SVGEGT.